Listed below are T cell receptor beta chains from one sample, sequenced in a study of T cell responses to AZD1222 COVID-19 vaccine. Profiled with immunoSEQ multiplex PCR; TCRdb holds only in-frame clones, not every one. The sample lists about 150,000 clones, under 95% seen once, with about 8.6% in the top ten. Sequencing was performed on peripheral blood, taken on day 0 of AZD1222 vaccination. These receptors came from an adult in good health. The conserved cysteine and the conserved F or W are not part of the CDR3 here.

V gene	J gene	CDR3 protein
TRBV3-1/TRBV3-2	TRBJ1-1	ASSQDPRTGTVNTEAF
TRBV9	TRBJ2-3	ASSVNPGGADTQY
TRBV19	TRBJ2-7	ASSIVGAYEQY
TRBV30	TRBJ2-3	AWSGSGGLTDTQY
TRBV10-3	TRBJ1-1	AIRQLATEAF
TRBV28	TRBJ1-5	ASSHRGARLFWPQH
TRBV5-8	TRBJ2-1	ASTATVYNEQF
TRBV6-5	TRBJ2-7	ASRAGLASEQY
TRBV29-1	TRBJ1-1	SVNRATEAF
TRBV4-3	TRBJ2-5	ASSQDRRGETQY
TRBV7-9	TRBJ1-1	ASSLGTATEAF
TRBV7-9	TRBJ1-1	ASSFTGTIMNTEAF
TRBV13	TRBJ1-2	ASSRATGNYGYT
TRBV5-5	TRBJ1-1	ASSLFGSNTEAF
TRBV12-5	TRBJ1-3	ASGLTGYGNTIY
TRBV18	TRBJ1-3	ASSPRGNTIY
TRBV28	TRBJ1-2	ASSFPPIYGYT
TRBV7-9	TRBJ2-5	ASSLQETQY
TRBV7-2	TRBJ2-3	ASSLRYRPRGRDTDTQY
TRBV5-8	TRBJ1-1	ASSLDGVGTEAF
TRBV3-1/TRBV3-2	TRBJ1-1	ASSQGGRMAF
TRBV3-1/TRBV3-2	TRBJ2-7	ASSPLESRGLSYEQY
TRBV19	TRBJ2-7	ASSPQGGSYEQY
TRBV18	TRBJ1-2	ASSPPAGPYGYT
TRBV28	TRBJ1-3	ASRNRISGNTIY
TRBV19	TRBJ1-1	ASKEGSWALEAF
TRBV5-1	TRBJ2-5	ASSTRVEETQY
TRBV6-5	TRBJ1-2	ASRRHRGGDYGYT
TRBV27	TRBJ1-2	ASSFGRSYGYT
TRBV9	TRBJ2-2	ASSWTSGGLNTGELF
TRBV21-1	TRBJ2-1	ASSKRSGQTEERSYNEQF
TRBV21-1	TRBJ1-1	ASSNSGLGGEAF
TRBV10-3	TRBJ1-2	AISEVQGNGYT
TRBV18	TRBJ2-5	ASSPGAGETQY
TRBV6-5	TRBJ1-2	ASDPGNYGYT
TRBV6-1	TRBJ1-2	ASSERQGGTNGYT
TRBV6-5	TRBJ1-6	ASQALRVLNSPLH
TRBV7-2	TRBJ1-3	ASSLVQGAVSGNTIY
TRBV4-1	TRBJ2-3	ASSQGVGLAGERDTQY
TRBV5-1	TRBJ2-1	ASSLEGVRLSYNEQF